The 20 T cell receptor beta chains below were found in one sample sequenced in a study of OX40 agonist ivuxolimab in advanced cancers. Generated by immunoSEQ multiplex PCR, the TCRdb table keeps only in-frame clones and is missing some. The sample holds some 25,000 clones; roughly 76% are singletons and the top ten take around 15%. Sequencing used CD4+ or CD8+ T cells sorted from blood, obtained in a trial of the OX40 agonist ivuxolimab. The receptors come from an adult with an advanced solid tumor such as melanoma, head and neck, liver or kidney cancer.

This clone was seen a few times. The chain links TRBV9 to TRBJ2-3, with 10 bases that match TRBD1. The CDR3 is 15 residues long. The germline CDR1 and CDR2 sequences are SGDLS and YYNGEE. Unmatched junction bases numbered 1, after V lost 0 bases and J lost 3 bases. The CDR3, as DNA: TGTGCCAGCAGCGTAGGACAGGGGGCGACAGATACGCAGTATTTT. Its protein is CASSVGQGATDTQYF.

The J gene is TRBJ2-3, the V gene TRBV27, with D perhaps matching TRBD1 (5 bases). V was shortened by 6 bases and J by 6 bases, with 10 bases between the two germline ends. Germline V gene sequence: CDR1 MNHEY, CDR2 SMNVEV (reference sequence). This CDR3 is 12 amino acids long. CDR3 region: CASRVWGDTQYF. DNA of the CDR3: TGTGCCAGCAGGGTCTGGGGCGATACGCAGTATTTT.

This clone is medium-sized. The chain combines TRBV2 with TRBJ1-2; tentatively, D is TRBD1 (6 bases). V was cut by 3 bases and J by 4 bases, with 12 bases left in between. The CDR3 is made up of 14 amino acids. Germline CDR1 is SNHLY and CDR2 is FYNNEI. CDR3 DNA: TGTGCCAGCAGTGAGGACCTGGGGGCCTATGGCTACACCTTC. It encodes CASSEDLGAYGYTF.

The chain has TRBV7-2 and TRBJ1-2, with D hard to call. Germline-derived CDR1 and CDR2 are SGHTA and FQGNSA. V shed 3 bases and J shed 8 bases, with 16 bases lying between them. The CDR3 totals 14 residues. This CDR3 reads CASSFPGNPEGYTF. CDR3 DNA sequence: TGTGCCAGCAGCTTCCCGGGGAACCCAGAGGGCTACACCTTC.

The chain couples TRBV6-1 to TRBJ1-4; 9 bases align to TRBD1. CDR1 MNHNS and CDR2 SASEGT come from the germline V gene. This CDR3 is built from 13 residues. After removal of 8 bases from V and 8 bases from J, the junction contained 6 bases not matched to a gene. CDR3 loop: CASLGQGREKLFF. The CDR3 bases are TGTGCCAGCCTTGGACAGGGGCGGGAAAAACTGTTTTTT.

The rearrangement joins TRBV27 to TRBJ2-7; D might be TRBD2 (6 bases). V was shortened by 0 bases and J by 1 base, with 13 bases between the two germline ends. Germline V gene data show CDR1 as MNHEY and CDR2 as SMNVEV (reference sequence). This CDR3 is 16 amino acids long. The CDR3 DNA reads TGTGCCAGCAGTTTATCCGCGGGACGGAGATCCTACGAGCAGTACTTC. It is translated as CASSLSAGRRSYEQYF.

This clone was detected only once. The V gene is TRBV5-5, the J gene TRBJ2-7; 7 bases fit TRBD1. Germline CDR1 and CDR2: SGHKS and YYEKEE (reference sequence). The CDR3 extends over 14 amino acids. The V and J ends lost 1 base and 4 bases, in that order; junction bases with no gene match: 5. CDR3 amino acids: CASSLRGGGYEQYF. CDR3 DNA sequence: TGTGCCAGCAGCTTGAGAGGGGGCGGGTACGAGCAGTACTTC.

The V gene is TRBV19, the J gene TRBJ1-1; unclear D gene. Trimming took off 3 bases at V and 6 bases at J, with 11 bases between the two ends. CDR1 and CDR2 from the germline V gene are LNHDA and SQIVND (reference sequence). CDR3 length equals 13 residues. CDR3 sequence (DNA): TGTGCCAGTAGTATTGGGGTGGGGTCTGAAGCTTTCTTT. Its protein product is CASSIGVGSEAFF.

The chain recombines TRBV6-6 with TRBJ1-1, with D possibly being TRBD1 (6 bases). Germline V gene sequence: CDR1 MNHNY, CDR2 SVGAGI (reference sequence). The CDR3 contains 14 residues. V shed 2 bases and J shed 6 bases, with 13 bases lying between them. CDR3 residues: CASSYQGYDSEAFF. The CDR3 nucleotides are TGTGCCAGCAGTTACCAGGGGTATGATTCTGAAGCTTTCTTT.

The chain joins TRBV5-4 to TRBJ1-2, with 7 bases matching TRBD1. Germline CDR1 SGHNT, CDR2 YYREEE (reference sequence). J gave up 4 bases and V 4 bases, and 10 bases lay outside the gene matches. The CDR3 is made up of 15 amino acids. CDR3 DNA: TGTGCCAGCAGCCCCGAAAGGGACAGTCGCTATGGCTACACCTTC. Translated: CASSPERDSRYGYTF.

This clone was detected once. The rearrangement joins TRBV9 to TRBJ2-7; 7 nucleotides line up with TRBD2. The CDR3 loop spans 15 amino acids. The germline CDR1 and CDR2 sequences are SGDLS and YYNGEE. V was pared by 0 bases and J by 3 bases, with 6 bases of the junction left unmatched. The CDR3 loop is CASSVGGGGFYEQYF. CDR3 DNA: TGTGCCAGCAGCGTAGGGGGCGGGGGATTCTACGAGCAGTACTTC.

The chain joins TRBV6-5 to TRBJ2-1, with D perhaps matching TRBD1 or TRBD2 (5 bases each). Germline V gene data show CDR1 as MNHEY and CDR2 as SVGAGI. Trimming cost V 0 bases and J 2 bases, with 5 bases left between them. This CDR3 comprises 14 residues. In DNA, the CDR3 is TGTGCCAGCAGTTACTCGGGGGCCTACAATGAGCAGTTCTTC. Its translation: CASSYSGAYNEQFF.

The chain uses TRBV11-2 and TRBJ2-7; maybe TRBD2 (6 bases). Germline V lookup: CDR1 SGHAT, CDR2 FQNNGV. Trimming stripped 4 bases from V and 6 bases from J, with 7 bases between. This CDR3 has 11 residues. CDR3 in DNA: TGTGCCAGCAGCTCCGGGGGCGAGCAGTACTTC. Amino acids: CASSSGGEQYF.

This chain uses TRBV21-1 with TRBJ2-5. TRBV21-1 is tagged as a pseudogene. This CDR3 has 16 residues. DNA for the CDR3: TGTGCCAGCAGCAAAGTGGTGGGATTCGGGTTCAAGACCCAGTACTTC. Its translation: CASSKVVGFGFKTQYF.

J is TRBJ1-2 and V is TRBV4-1; no firm D call. The CDR3 totals 12 residues. Between the trimmed V and J ends, which lost 4 bases and 7 bases, there was a span of 10 bases. Germline-derived CDR1 and CDR2 are MGHRA and YSYEKL. CDR3 sequence reads: CASSPGAAGYTF. In nucleotides, the CDR3 is TGCGCCAGCAGCCCTGGTGCAGCTGGCTACACCTTC.

The chain combines TRBV27 with TRBJ1-6, with no clear D. Germline V gene data show CDR1 as MNHEY and CDR2 as SMNVEV (reference sequence). V was shortened by 2 bases and J by 0 bases, with 8 bases between the two germline ends. The CDR3 runs 16 residues. The CDR3 DNA follows: TGTGCCAGCAGTTTAGTCCGGAGCTCCTATAATTCACCCCTCCACTTT. Its protein product is CASSLVRSSYNSPLHF.

In its sample, this clone was seen once. The genes are TRBV4-3 and TRBJ1-2; D is uncertain. V was shortened by 0 bases and J by 7 bases, with 21 bases between the two germline ends. CDR3 length: 17 amino acids. Germline-derived CDR1 and CDR2 are LGHNA and YSLEER. The CDR3 DNA reads as TGCGCCAGCAGCCAAGACAGCCACCCACGTAGCCCAGGTGGCTACACCTTC. Its translation is CASSQDSHPRSPGGYTF.

Within the sample, this clone is medium-sized. The chain's CDR3 is CASSLEGGAGYEQYF. The CDR3 DNA follows: TGTGCCAGCAGCTTAGAAGGGGGCGCGGGATACGAGCAGTACTTC. This chain joins TRBV7-9 and TRBJ2-7, with D tentatively TRBD1 (7 bases). The CDR3 consists of 15 residues. Trimming removed 1 base at V and 4 bases at J, with 14 bases between. The germline V gene encodes CDR1 SEHNR and CDR2 FQNEAQ (reference sequence). The complete variable domain, with remaining parts taken from reference TRBV7-9 and TRBJ2-7, reads DTGVSQNPRHKITKRGQNVTFRCDPISEHNRLYWYRQTLGQGPEFLTYFQNEAQLEKSRLLSDRFSAERPKGSFSTLEIQRTEQGDSAMYLCASSLEGGAGYEQYFGPGTRLTVT.

This clone occurred a few times. This sequence joins TRBV6-5 and TRBJ1-2; no definite D call. Germline V gene lookup returns CDR1 MNHEY and CDR2 SVGAGI. V shed 2 bases and J shed 7 bases, with 17 bases lying between them. The CDR3 is 15 amino acids. CDR3 residues: CASSYVAGFSGGYTF. In DNA form, the CDR3 reads TGTGCCAGCAGTTACGTAGCCGGCTTCTCGGGTGGCTACACCTTC.

This chain links TRBV6-5 with TRBJ2-7; D perhaps matches TRBD1 (7 bases). V lost 6 bases and J 1 base, leaving 16 bases between the germline ends. Germline values: CDR1 MNHEY, CDR2 SVGAGI. CDR3 length: 15 residues. CDR3 in DNA: TGTGCCAGCAGCGGAGACAGGGAGGATTCCTACGAGCAGTACTTC. This encodes CASSGDREDSYEQYF.